The 31 T cell receptor beta chains below were found in one sample sequenced in a study of CD8 T cells in Susac syndrome. With random hexamers, 0.5 to 1 ug RNA was reverse transcribed. Via MiXCR, TCRdb re-called the immunoSEQ multiplex PCR reads, giving one row per CDR3 protein. The repertoire holds around 170,000 distinct CDR3 sequences, 92% seen once, with approximately 0.073% in the top ten. The sequenced material came from CD4+ T cells from PBMCs. These receptors were obtained from a human donor in good health.

This rearrangement joins TRBV29-1 to TRBJ1-2, with 7 bases matching TRBD1. The ends lost 7 bases at V and 8 bases at J; junction bases unmatched: 10. In germline, CDR1 is SQVTM, CDR2 ANQGSEA. The CDR3 is made up of 12 amino acids. The CDR3 sequence is CSGGGQSDGYTF. The CDR3 DNA sequence: TGCAGCGGAGGGGGACAGTCGGACGGCTACACCTTC.

This chain uses TRBV23-1 with TRBJ1-2; 9 nucleotides align to TRBD1. TRBV23-1 is an open reading frame, and its role is uncertain. Trimming removed 6 bases from V and 3 bases from J; junction bases left unmatched: 11. This CDR3 contains 16 residues. The CDR3 DNA sequence: TGCGCCAGCAGCTACCCAACAGGGGGCCAGGACTATGGCTACACCTTC. Its protein product is CASSYPTGGQDYGYTF.

The chain uses TRBV28 and TRBJ2-4; the D is unclear. The germline V and J ends were trimmed by 2 bases and 3 bases, with 8 bases remaining between them. Germline values: CDR1 MDHEN, CDR2 SYDVKM. CDR3 length: 14 residues. The CDR3 DNA reads as TGTGCCAGCAGTTTAGACCTCGGCAAAAACATTCAGTACTTC. This encodes CASSLDLGKNIQYF.

The V and J genes are TRBV2 and TRBJ2-3, with 8 nucleotides matching TRBD2. The CDR3 contains 14 residues. CDR1 is SNHLY and CDR2 is FYNNEI in the germline V gene. V lost 7 bases, J lost 0 bases, and 3 bases stayed unmatched. DNA for the CDR3: TGTGCCAGCAAAACTAGCGGAAGCACAGATACGCAGTATTTT. Its translation: CASKTSGSTDTQYF.

The chain employs TRBV5-1 and TRBJ2-1; D is possibly TRBD1 or TRBD2 (9 bases each). Germline V gives CDR1 SGHRS, CDR2 YFSETQ. The CDR3 length is 19 residues. V lost 4 bases and J lost 12, with 35 bases in between. Here the CDR3 reads CASSLTGGAGGMYNERQFF. The CDR3 DNA reads as TGCGCCAGCAGCCTAACAGGGGGCGCGGGGGGGATGTACAATGAGCGGCAGTTCTTC.

The V and J genes are TRBV12-3 or TRBV12-4 and TRBJ1-1, with D possibly being TRBD1 (5 bases). With 5 bases removed from V and 6 bases from J, the gap between germline ends came to 13 bases. CDR3 size: 13 residues. In DNA, the CDR3 is TGTGCCAGCAGTCCGCCGGGGCCTGCTGAAGCTTTCTTT. This encodes CASSPPGPAEAFF.

This chain links TRBV29-1 with TRBJ2-7; 7 bases are a match to TRBD1. After removal of 6 bases from V and 4 bases from J, the junction contained 12 bases not matched to a gene. Germline V lookup: CDR1 SQVTM, CDR2 ANQGSEA. This CDR3 is 14 amino acids long. CDR3 sequence: CSVLTGSPYYEQYF. The CDR3 DNA follows: TGCAGCGTCCTGACAGGGTCCCCATATTACGAGCAGTACTTC.

The chain couples TRBV28 to TRBJ2-4; TRBD2 matches at 10 bases. CDR3 length equals 16 residues. Trimming at V came to 4 bases and at J to 8 bases, leaving 11 bases not matched to a gene. The V gene's germline CDR1 is MDHEN and CDR2 SYDVKM. CDR3 DNA: TGTGCCAGCAGTTCCCCCGGAGCGGGAGGGGTCGACATTCAGTACTTC. This gives the protein CASSSPGAGGVDIQYF.

The V call is TRBV20-1, the J call TRBJ2-1, with 10 nucleotides matching TRBD2. J lost 7 bases, V lost 8 bases, and 5 bases had no gene match. The CDR3 sequence is 12 residues long. The V gene's germline CDR1 is DFQATT and CDR2 SNEGSKA (reference sequence). CDR3 coding DNA: TGCAGTCTCAGCGGGAGGGCAAATGAGCAGTTCTTC. Its protein product is CSLSGRANEQFF.

The rearrangement joins TRBV13 to TRBJ2-7; D is uncertain. Trimming pared 3 bases from V and 3 bases from J, leaving 9 bases between. From germline, CDR1 is PRHDT and CDR2 FYEKMQ (reference sequence). The CDR3 is 13 amino acids. In DNA form, the CDR3 reads TGTGCCAGCAGCTTGGAATCCTTCTACGAGCAGTACTTC. Translating it yields CASSLESFYEQYF.

The genes are TRBV24-1 and TRBJ2-5; D may be TRBD2 (5 bases). Deletions cut 1 base from V and 5 bases from J, with 22 bases between. CDR1 and CDR2 from the germline V gene are KGHDR and SFDVKD. This CDR3 has 18 residues. Here the CDR3 reads CATSDLLLLDFPQETQYF. CDR3 DNA: TGTGCCACCAGTGATTTACTTCTACTGGACTTTCCCCAGGAGACCCAGTACTTC.

The chain recombines TRBV2 with TRBJ1-1; possible D gene TRBD1, 5 bases. V lost 5 bases and J 0 bases, leaving 13 bases between the germline ends. This CDR3 has 15 amino acids. CDR1 and CDR2 from the germline V gene are SNHLY and FYNNEI. The CDR3 here is CASSPQGLMNTEAFF. In nucleotides, the CDR3 is TGTGCCAGCAGTCCCCAGGGACTTATGAACACTGAAGCTTTCTTT.

The genes are TRBV12-3 or TRBV12-4 and TRBJ2-5, with 10 bases fitting TRBD1. V lost 6 bases, J lost 7 bases, and 11 bases stayed unmatched. This CDR3 has 15 residues. The CDR3 is CASSAPTGGYGTQYF. The CDR3 region has the DNA TGTGCCAGCAGCGCCCCGACAGGGGGCTACGGGACCCAGTACTTC.

The chain joins TRBV10-3 to TRBJ2-5; 7 bases match TRBD1. This CDR3 comprises 14 residues. After removal of 6 bases from V and 5 bases from J, the junction contained 9 bases not matched to a gene. Looked up from germline, CDR1 is ENHRY and CDR2 is SYGVKD. CDR3: CAIRGTVSKETQYF. The DNA for the CDR3 is TGTGCCATCAGGGGGACAGTATCCAAGGAGACCCAGTACTTC.

The V and J genes are TRBV20-1 and TRBJ2-3; D gene unclear. The CDR3 loop spans 13 amino acids. Germline V gene data show CDR1 as DFQATT and CDR2 as SNEGSKA (reference sequence). The ends were cut back, 2 bases at V and 2 bases at J, with 8 bases in the middle. The CDR3 DNA follows: TGCAGTGCTAGATTTCCGGACACAGATACGCAGTATTTT. Amino acids: CSARFPDTDTQYF.

The genes are TRBV15 and TRBJ1-2; a possible D gene is TRBD1 (5 bases). CDR3 length equals 14 residues. The V and J ends lost 0 bases and 4 bases respectively, with 9 bases between them. Germline V gives CDR1 LNHNV, CDR2 YYDKDF (reference sequence). The CDR3 DNA follows: TGTGCCACCAGCAGAGATGGCGGGACCTATGGCTACACCTTC. It is translated as CATSRDGGTYGYTF.

The rearrangement links TRBV19 to TRBJ2-2; D remains unclear. The CDR3 has 12 residues. CDR1 and CDR2 (germline): LNHDA, SQIVND (reference sequence). With 7 bases removed from V and 3 bases from J, the gap between germline ends came to 6 bases. The CDR3 sequence: CASKGYTGELFF. In DNA, the CDR3 is TGTGCCAGTAAGGGTTACACCGGGGAGCTGTTTTTT.

This sequence joins TRBV20-1 and TRBJ2-3; the match to TRBD2 covers 14 bases. V was clipped by 6 bases and J by 11 bases; unmatched bases: 7. CDR1 is DFQATT and CDR2 is SNEGSKA in the germline V gene (reference sequence). There are 13 residues in the CDR3. The CDR3 sequence: CSAKGLAGVWQYF. In DNA, the CDR3 is TGCAGTGCGAAGGGACTAGCGGGGGTGTGGCAGTATTTT.

This clonotype was counted once. The J gene is TRBJ2-7, the V gene TRBV9; D is unresolved. Germline lookup yields CDR1 SGDLS and CDR2 YYNGEE. V shed 3 bases and J shed 2 bases, with 12 bases lying between them. This CDR3 has 14 amino acids. The DNA of the CDR3 is TGTGCCAGCAGCGACCGGGTGGGCGCCTACGAGCAGTACTTC. This codes for CASSDRVGAYEQYF.

The J gene is TRBJ1-5, the V gene TRBV10-3; no reliable D call. CDR3 length: 13 amino acids. Trimming removed 4 bases at V and 0 bases at J, with 4 bases between. Germline CDR1 reads ENHRY; CDR2 reads SYGVKD. The CDR3, as DNA: TGTGCCATCAGTGCGGATAGCAATCAGCCCCAGCATTTT. The encoded protein is CAISADSNQPQHF.

V and J are TRBV28 and TRBJ2-7; tentatively, D is TRBD1 (6 bases). V dropped 6 bases and J dropped 1 base, with 13 bases sitting between them. The CDR3 is 14 amino acids. CDR1 and CDR2 from the germline V gene are MDHEN and SYDVKM. CDR3 bases: TGTGCCAGCAGCGAACAGGGTCCGTCCTACGAGCAGTACTTC. This translates into CASSEQGPSYEQYF.

J is TRBJ2-1 and V is TRBV18; TRBD2 aligns across 7 bases. The length of the CDR3 is 13 residues. J lost 3 bases, V lost 6 bases, and 2 bases had no gene match. Per germline, CDR1 KGHSH and CDR2 LQKENI. DNA of the CDR3: TGTGCCAGCTCCAGCGGGGACTACAATGAGCAGTTCTTC. It is translated as CASSSGDYNEQFF.

The chain recombines TRBV5-4 with TRBJ2-7, with unresolved D. Germline CDR1 and CDR2: SGHNT and YYREEE (reference sequence). Trimming removed 1 base from V and 4 bases from J, with 6 bases in between. The CDR3 totals 12 residues. CDR3 bases: TGTGCCAGCAGCTTGCAGCGTTACGAGCAGTACTTC. It codes for CASSLQRYEQYF. The complete variable domain, with remaining parts taken from reference TRBV5-4 and TRBJ2-7, reads ETGVTQSPTHLIKTRGQQVTLRCSSQSGHNTVSWYQQALGQGPQFIFQYYREEENGRGNFPPRFSGLQFPNYSSELNVNALELDDSALYLCASSLQRYEQYFGPGTRLTVT.

This chain uses TRBV5-1 with TRBJ2-1, with D possibly being TRBD2 (5 bases). V was pared by 4 bases and J by 5 bases, with 10 bases between. This CDR3 is built from 13 residues. Germline CDR1 is SGHRS and CDR2 is YFSETQ. CDR3 protein: CASSLIGNNEQFF. For the CDR3, the DNA is TGCGCCAGCAGCCTCATCGGGAACAATGAGCAGTTCTTC.

The chain couples TRBV2 to TRBJ2-7; perhaps D is TRBD1 or TRBD2 (5 bases each). The germline V and J ends were trimmed by 3 bases and 2 bases, with 14 bases remaining between them. Looked up from germline, CDR1 is SNHLY and CDR2 is FYNNEI. The CDR3 totals 15 residues. CDR3 sequence reads: CASSDGTSTAYEQYF. CDR3 nucleotides: TGTGCCAGCAGTGACGGGACGTCGACCGCCTACGAGCAGTACTTC.

This clonotype was detected a few times. The chain uses TRBV7-2 and TRBJ2-7, with D maybe TRBD1 (6 bases). The germline V gene has CDR1 SGHTA and CDR2 FQGNSA. V lost 6 bases to trimming and J lost 4 bases, with 10 bases between them. The CDR3 is 12 amino acids. The CDR3 coding sequence is TGTGCCAGCAGTCGCCAGGGGTACGAGCAGTACTTC. Encoded protein: CASSRQGYEQYF.

The CDR3 sequence is CASSERLAGLGRETQYF. As DNA, the CDR3 is TGTGCCAGCAGTGAAAGACTAGCGGGATTGGGAAGGGAGACCCAGTACTTC. This sequence joins TRBV2 and TRBJ2-5; TRBD2 matches at 11 bases. CDR3 length: 17 residues. In germline, CDR1 is SNHLY, CDR2 FYNNEI. V lost 2 bases to trimming and J lost 5 bases; unmatched junction nucleotides: 10.

The V and J genes are TRBV7-9 and TRBJ2-5, with D perhaps matching TRBD2 (6 bases). The CDR3 covers 12 residues. Germline V gene lookup returns CDR1 SEHNR and CDR2 FQNEAQ (reference sequence). CDR3 residues: CATGEVGETQYF. The CDR3 nucleotides are TGTGCTACTGGGGAGGTCGGAGAGACCCAGTACTTC.

This clonotype appeared a few times. The V and J genes are TRBV7-2 and TRBJ2-5; possibly TRBD2 for D (5 bases). The germline V gene encodes CDR1 SGHTA and CDR2 FQGNSA. V gave up 0 bases and J gave up 5 bases, with 16 bases separating them. This CDR3 is 16 amino acids long. In DNA form, the CDR3 reads TGTGCCAGCAGCTTAGCGGTCACTCGGGGTTCGGAGACCCAGTACTTC. Encoded protein: CASSLAVTRGSETQYF.

The V and J genes are TRBV2 and TRBJ2-7; D is possibly TRBD2 (6 bases). Germline values: CDR1 SNHLY, CDR2 FYNNEI. V was trimmed by 4 bases and J by 3 bases, leaving 10 bases between them. The CDR3 consists of 13 residues. The CDR3 nucleotides are TGTGCCAGCAGTGGGGGACTCCTCTACGAGCAGTACTTC. Its translation is CASSGGLLYEQYF.

The rearrangement uses TRBV6-1 and TRBJ2-7; the match to TRBD1 covers 9 bases. The CDR3 is made up of 16 amino acids. Germline V lookup: CDR1 MNHNS, CDR2 SASEGT. Trimming removed 2 bases from V and 0 bases from J; junction bases left unmatched: 5. CDR3 sequence: CASSERGQGNSYEQYF. The CDR3 DNA sequence: TGTGCCAGCAGTGAACGGGGACAGGGAAACTCCTACGAGCAGTACTTC.